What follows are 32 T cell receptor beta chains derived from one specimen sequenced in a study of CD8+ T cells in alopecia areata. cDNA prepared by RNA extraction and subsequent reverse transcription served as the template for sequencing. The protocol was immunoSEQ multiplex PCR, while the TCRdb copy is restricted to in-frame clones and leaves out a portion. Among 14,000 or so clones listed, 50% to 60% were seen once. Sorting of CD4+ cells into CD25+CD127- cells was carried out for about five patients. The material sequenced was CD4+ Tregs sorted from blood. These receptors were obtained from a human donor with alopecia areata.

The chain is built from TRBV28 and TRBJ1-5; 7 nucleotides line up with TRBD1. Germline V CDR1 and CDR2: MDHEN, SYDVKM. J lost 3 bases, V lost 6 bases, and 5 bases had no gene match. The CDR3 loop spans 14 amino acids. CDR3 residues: CASSPGQLNQPQHF. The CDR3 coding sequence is TGTGCCAGCAGCCCGGGACAGCTCAATCAGCCCCAGCATTTT.

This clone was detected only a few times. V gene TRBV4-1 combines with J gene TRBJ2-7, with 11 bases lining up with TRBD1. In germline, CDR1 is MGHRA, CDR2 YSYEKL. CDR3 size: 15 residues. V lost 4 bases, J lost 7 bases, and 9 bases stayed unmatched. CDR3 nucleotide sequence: TGCGCCAGCAGCCTAACCGGGACAGGGGGTTTTGAGCAGTACTTC. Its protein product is CASSLTGTGGFEQYF.

CDR3 coding DNA: TGTGCCAGCAGCGTAGGAGGACTGAACACCGGGGAGCTGTTTTTT. It is translated as CASSVGGLNTGELFF. The chain carries TRBV9 and TRBJ2-2; D is perhaps TRBD2 (5 bases). The CDR3 length is 15 residues. V was cut by 0 bases and J by 1 base, with 7 bases left in between. Germline loops: CDR1 SGDLS, CDR2 YYNGEE. The full variable domain, with the rest looked up from reference TRBV9 and TRBJ2-2, is DSGVTQTPKHLITATGQRVTLRCSPRSGDLSVYWYQQSLDQGLQFLIQYYNGEERAKGNILERFSAQQFPDLHSELNLSSLELGDSALYFCASSVGGLNTGELFFGEGSRLTVL.

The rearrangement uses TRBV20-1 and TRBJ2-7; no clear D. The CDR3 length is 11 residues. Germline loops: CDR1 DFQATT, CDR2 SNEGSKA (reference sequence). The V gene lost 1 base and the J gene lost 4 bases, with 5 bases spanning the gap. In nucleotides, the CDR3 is TGCAGTGCTAGAGGGCGGTACGAGCAGTACTTC. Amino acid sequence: CSARGRYEQYF.

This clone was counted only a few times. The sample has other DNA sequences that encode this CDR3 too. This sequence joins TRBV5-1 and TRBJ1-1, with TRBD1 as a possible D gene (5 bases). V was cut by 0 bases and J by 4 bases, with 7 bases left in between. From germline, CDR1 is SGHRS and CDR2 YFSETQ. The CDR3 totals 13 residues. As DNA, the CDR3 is TGCGCCAGCAGCTTGGGGGGGAGCACTGAAGCTTTCTTT. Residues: CASSLGGSTEAFF.

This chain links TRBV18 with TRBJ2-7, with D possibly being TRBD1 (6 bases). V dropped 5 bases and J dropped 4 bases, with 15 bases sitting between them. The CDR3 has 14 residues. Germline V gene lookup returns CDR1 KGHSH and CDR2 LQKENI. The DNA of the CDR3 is TGTGCCAGCTCAAAAGGGGGTAAAGGATACGAGCAGTACTTC. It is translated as CASSKGGKGYEQYF. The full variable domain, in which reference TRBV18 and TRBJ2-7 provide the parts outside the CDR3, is NAGVMQNPRHLVRRRGQEARLRCSPMKGHSHVYWYRQLPEEGLKFMVYLQKENIIDESGMPKERFSAEFPKEGPSILRIQQVVRGDSAAYFCASSKGGKGYEQYFGPGTRLTVT.

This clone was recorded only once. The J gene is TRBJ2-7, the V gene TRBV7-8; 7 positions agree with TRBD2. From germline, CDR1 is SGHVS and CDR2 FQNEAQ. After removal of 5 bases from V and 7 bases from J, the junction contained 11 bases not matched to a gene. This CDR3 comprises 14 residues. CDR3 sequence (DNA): TGTGCCAGCAGCGTGTGGCGGGAGTTTAGTGAGCAGTACTTC. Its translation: CASSVWREFSEQYF.

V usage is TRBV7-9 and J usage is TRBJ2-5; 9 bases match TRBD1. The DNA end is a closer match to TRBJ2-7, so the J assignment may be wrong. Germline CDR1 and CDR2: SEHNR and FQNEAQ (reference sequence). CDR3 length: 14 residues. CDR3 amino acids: CASSLGQGEYEQYF. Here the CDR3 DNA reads TGTGCCAGCAGCTTGGGACAGGGAGAGTACGAGCAGTACTTC.

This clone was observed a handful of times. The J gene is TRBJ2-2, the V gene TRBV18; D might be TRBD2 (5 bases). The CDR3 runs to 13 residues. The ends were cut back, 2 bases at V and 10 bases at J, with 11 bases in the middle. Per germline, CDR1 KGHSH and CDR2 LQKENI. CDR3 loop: CASSPSRDAELFF. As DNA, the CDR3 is TGTGCCAGCTCACCAAGCCGGGATGCGGAGCTGTTTTTT. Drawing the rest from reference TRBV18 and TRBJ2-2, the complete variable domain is NAGVMQNPRHLVRRRGQEARLRCSPMKGHSHVYWYRQLPEEGLKFMVYLQKENIIDESGMPKERFSAEFPKEGPSILRIQQVVRGDSAAYFCASSPSRDAELFFGEGSRLTVL.

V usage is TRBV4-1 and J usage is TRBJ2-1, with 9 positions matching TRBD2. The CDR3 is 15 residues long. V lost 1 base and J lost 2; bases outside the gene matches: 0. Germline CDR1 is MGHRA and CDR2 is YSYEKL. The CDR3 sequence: CASSQASGTYNEQFF. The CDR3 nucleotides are TGCGCCAGCAGCCAAGCTAGCGGGACCTACAATGAGCAGTTCTTC.

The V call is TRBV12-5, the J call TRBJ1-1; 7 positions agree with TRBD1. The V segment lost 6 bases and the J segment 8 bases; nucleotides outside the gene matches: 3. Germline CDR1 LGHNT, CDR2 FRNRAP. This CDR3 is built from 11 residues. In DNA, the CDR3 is TGTGCTAGTGGCCTACAGGGGGAAGCTTTCTTT. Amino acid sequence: CASGLQGEAFF. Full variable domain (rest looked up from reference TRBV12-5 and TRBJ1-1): DARVTQTPRHKVTEMGQEVTMRCQPILGHNTVFWYRQTMMQGLELLAYFRNRAPLDDSGMPKDRFSAEMPDATLATLKIQPSEPRDSAVYFCASGLQGEAFFGQGTRLTVV.

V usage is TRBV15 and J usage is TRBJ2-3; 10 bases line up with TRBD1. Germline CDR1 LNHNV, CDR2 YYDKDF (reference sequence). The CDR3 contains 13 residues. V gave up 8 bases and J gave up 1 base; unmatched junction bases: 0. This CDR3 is CATGTGGTDTQYF. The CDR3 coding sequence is TGTGCCACCGGGACAGGGGGCACAGATACGCAGTATTTT.

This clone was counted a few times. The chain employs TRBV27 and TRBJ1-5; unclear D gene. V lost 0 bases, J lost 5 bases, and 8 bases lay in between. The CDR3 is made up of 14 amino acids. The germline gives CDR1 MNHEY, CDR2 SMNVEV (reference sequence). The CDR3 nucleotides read TGTGCCAGCAGTTTATCAGGTTCTTATCAGCCCCAGCATTTT. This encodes CASSLSGSYQPQHF.

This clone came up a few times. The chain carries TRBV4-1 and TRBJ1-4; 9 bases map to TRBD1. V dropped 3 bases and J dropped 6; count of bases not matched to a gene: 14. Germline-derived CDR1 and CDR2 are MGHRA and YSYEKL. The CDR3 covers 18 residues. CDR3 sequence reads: CASSHPPETGGSDEKLFF. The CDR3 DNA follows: TGCGCCAGCAGCCACCCCCCAGAAACAGGGGGCTCTGATGAAAAACTGTTTTTT.

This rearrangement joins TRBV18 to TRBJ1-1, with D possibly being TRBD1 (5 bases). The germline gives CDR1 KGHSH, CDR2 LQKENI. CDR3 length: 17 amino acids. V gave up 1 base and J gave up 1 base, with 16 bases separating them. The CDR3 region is CASSPLIMVTGNTEAFF. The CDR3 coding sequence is TGTGCCAGCTCACCACTTATCATGGTCACAGGGAACACTGAAGCTTTCTTT.

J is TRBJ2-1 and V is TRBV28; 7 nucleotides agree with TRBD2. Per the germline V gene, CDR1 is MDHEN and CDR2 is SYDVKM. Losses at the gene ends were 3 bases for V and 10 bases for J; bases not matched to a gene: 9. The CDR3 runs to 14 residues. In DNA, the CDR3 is TGTGCCAGCAGTTTCTGGGCGGGGGTAGGGGAGCAGTTCTTC. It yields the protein CASSFWAGVGEQFF.

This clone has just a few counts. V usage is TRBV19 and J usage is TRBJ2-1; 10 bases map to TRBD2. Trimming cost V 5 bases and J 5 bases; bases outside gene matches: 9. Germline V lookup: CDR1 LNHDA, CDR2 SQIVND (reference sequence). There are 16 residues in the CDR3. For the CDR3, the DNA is TGTGCCAGTAGTCCCTCCGGGACTAGCGTCCACAATGAGCAGTTCTTC. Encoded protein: CASSPSGTSVHNEQFF.

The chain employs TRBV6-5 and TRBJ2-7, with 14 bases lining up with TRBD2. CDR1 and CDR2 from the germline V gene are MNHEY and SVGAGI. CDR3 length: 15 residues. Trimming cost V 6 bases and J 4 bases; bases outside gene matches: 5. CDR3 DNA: TGTGCCAGCAGGGGACTAGCGGGAGTGATATACGAGCAGTACTTC. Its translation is CASRGLAGVIYEQYF.

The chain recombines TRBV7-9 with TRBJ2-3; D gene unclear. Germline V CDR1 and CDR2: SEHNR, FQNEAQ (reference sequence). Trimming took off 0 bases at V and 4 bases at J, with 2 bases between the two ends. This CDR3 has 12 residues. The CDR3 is CASSLAADTQYF. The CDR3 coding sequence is TGTGCCAGCAGCTTAGCAGCAGATACGCAGTATTTT.

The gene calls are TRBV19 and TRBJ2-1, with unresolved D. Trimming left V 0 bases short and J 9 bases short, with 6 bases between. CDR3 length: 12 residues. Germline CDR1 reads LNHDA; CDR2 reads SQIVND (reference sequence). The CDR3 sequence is CASSIEAGEQFF. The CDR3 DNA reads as TGTGCCAGTAGTATAGAAGCTGGTGAGCAGTTCTTC.

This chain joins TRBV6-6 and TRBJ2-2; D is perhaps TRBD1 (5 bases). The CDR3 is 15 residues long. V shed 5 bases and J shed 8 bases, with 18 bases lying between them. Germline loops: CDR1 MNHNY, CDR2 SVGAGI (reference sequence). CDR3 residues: CASSTSQGGPGELFF. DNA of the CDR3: TGTGCCAGCAGTACCTCTCAGGGCGGCCCGGGGGAGCTGTTTTTT.

The CDR3 is CASSIGEWTVRTNEKLFF. DNA of the CDR3: TGTGCCAGTAGTATAGGGGAATGGACGGTACGGACTAATGAAAAACTGTTTTTT. V usage is TRBV19 and J usage is TRBJ1-4; the D is unclear. The CDR3 is 18 residues long. Germline V gene lookup returns CDR1 LNHDA and CDR2 SQIVND (reference sequence). Trimming removed 1 base at V and 2 bases at J, with 17 bases between. The whole variable domain, filled in from reference TRBV19 and TRBJ1-4, reads DGGITQSPKYLFRKEGQNVTLSCEQNLNHDAMYWYRQDPGQGLRLIYYSQIVNDFQKGDIAEGYSVSREKKESFPLTVTSAQKNPTAFYLCASSIGEWTVRTNEKLFFGSGTQLSVL.

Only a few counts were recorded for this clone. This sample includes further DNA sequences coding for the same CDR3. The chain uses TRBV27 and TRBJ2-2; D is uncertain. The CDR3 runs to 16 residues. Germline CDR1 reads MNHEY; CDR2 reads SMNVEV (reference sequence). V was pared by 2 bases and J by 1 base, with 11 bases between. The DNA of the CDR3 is TGTGCCAGCAGTTTAATCCCAGGTGGGAACACCGGGGAGCTGTTTTTT. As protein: CASSLIPGGNTGELFF.

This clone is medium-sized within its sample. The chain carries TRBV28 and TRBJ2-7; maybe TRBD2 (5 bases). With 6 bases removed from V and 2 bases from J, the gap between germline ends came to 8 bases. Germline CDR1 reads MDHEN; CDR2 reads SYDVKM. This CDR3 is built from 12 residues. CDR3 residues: CASSTGAYEQYF. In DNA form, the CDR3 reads TGTGCCAGCAGCACCGGGGCCTACGAGCAGTACTTC.

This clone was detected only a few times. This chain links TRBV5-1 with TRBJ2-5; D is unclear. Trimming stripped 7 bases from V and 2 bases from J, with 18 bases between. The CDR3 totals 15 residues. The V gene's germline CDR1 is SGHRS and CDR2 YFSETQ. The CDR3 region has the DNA TGCGCCAGCGGGCCGGGTCTCCGGAGACAAGAGACCCAGTACTTC. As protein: CASGPGLRRQETQYF.

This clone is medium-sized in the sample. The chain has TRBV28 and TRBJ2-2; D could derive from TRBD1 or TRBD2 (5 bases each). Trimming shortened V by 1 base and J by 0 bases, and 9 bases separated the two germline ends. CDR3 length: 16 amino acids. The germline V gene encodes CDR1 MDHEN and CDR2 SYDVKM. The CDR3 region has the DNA TGTGCCAGCAGTTTATCGGGGCAGTCGAACACCGGGGAGCTGTTTTTT. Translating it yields CASSLSGQSNTGELFF.

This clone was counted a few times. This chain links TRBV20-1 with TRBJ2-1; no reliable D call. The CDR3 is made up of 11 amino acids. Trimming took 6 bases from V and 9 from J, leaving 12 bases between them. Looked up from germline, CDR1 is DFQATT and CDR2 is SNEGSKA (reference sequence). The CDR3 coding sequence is TGCAGTGCCCCGACAAGGAGTGAGCAGTTCTTC. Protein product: CSAPTRSEQFF.

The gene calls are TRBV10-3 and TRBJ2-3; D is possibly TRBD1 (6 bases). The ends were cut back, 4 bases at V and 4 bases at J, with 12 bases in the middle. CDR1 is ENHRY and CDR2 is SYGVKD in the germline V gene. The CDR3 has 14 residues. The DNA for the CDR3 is TGTGCCATCAGTGCCCGGGACACTCCAGATACGCAGTATTTT. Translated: CAISARDTPDTQYF.

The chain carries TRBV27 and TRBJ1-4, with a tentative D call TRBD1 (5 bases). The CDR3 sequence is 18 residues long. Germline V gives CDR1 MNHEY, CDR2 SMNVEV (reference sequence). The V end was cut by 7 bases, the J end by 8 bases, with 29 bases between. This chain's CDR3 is CASKRRGEYWGVGEKLFF. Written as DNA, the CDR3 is TGTGCCAGCAAGAGGCGGGGGGAATATTGGGGAGTCGGCGAAAAACTGTTTTTT.

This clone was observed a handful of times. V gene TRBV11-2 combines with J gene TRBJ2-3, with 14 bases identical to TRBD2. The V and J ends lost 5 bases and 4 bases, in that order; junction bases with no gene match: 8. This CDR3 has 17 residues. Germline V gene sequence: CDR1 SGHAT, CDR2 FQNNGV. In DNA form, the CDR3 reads TGTGCCAGCAGCGATTCCGAGACTAGCGGGAGGGCAGATACGCAGTATTTT. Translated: CASSDSETSGRADTQYF.

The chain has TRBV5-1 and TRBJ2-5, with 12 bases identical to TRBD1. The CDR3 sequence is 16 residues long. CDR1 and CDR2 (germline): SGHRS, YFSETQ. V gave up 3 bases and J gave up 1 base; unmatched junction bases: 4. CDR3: CASSSGQGAFQETQYF. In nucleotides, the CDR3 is TGCGCCAGCAGCTCGGGACAGGGGGCTTTCCAAGAGACCCAGTACTTC.

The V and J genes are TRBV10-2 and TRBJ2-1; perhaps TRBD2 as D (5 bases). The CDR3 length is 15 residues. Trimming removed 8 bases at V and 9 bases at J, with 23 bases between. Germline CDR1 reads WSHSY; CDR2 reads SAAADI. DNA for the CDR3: TGCGCCAGCCGAGGGTGGTCCCCGGTCGTCGGTGAGCAGTTCTTC. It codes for CASRGWSPVVGEQFF.